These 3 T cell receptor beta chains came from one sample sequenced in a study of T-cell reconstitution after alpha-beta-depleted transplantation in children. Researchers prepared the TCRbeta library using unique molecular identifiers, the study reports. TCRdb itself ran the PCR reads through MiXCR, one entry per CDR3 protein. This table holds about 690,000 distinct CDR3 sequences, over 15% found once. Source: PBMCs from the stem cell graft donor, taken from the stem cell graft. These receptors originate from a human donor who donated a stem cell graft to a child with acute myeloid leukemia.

In nucleotides, the CDR3 is TGTGCCAGCAGCTTGTCTCCCCAGGGTACGCAGTATTTT. Its translation is CASSLSPQGTQYF. The rearrangement joins TRBV7-9 to TRBJ2-3, with a weak D call TRBD1 (5 bases). CDR1 is SEHNR, CDR2 FQNEAQ, per germline (reference sequence). Trimming left V 3 bases short and J 8 bases short, with 12 bases between. The CDR3 contains 13 residues.

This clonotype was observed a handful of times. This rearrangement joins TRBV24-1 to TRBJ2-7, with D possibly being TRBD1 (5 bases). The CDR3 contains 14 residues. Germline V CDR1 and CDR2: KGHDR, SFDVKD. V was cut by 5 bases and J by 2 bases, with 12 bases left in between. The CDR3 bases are TGTGCCACCAGTGCCAGTGACAGAACCTACGAGCAGTACTTC. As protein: CATSASDRTYEQYF.

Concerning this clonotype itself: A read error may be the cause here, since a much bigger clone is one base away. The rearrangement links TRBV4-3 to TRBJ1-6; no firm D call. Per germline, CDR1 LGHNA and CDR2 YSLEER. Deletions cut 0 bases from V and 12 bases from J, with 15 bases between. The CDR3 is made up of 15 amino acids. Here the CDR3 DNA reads TGCGCCAGCAGCCAAGATTCCGGGAGCCAGGTACCCCTCCACTTT. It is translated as CASSQDSGSQVPLHF.